The rows below give T cell receptor beta chains drawn from one sample of a study of blood T cell repertoires in COVID-19. This table comes from immunoSEQ multiplex PCR, and its TCRdb copy is limited to in-frame clones, with some not included. The profile shows 130,000 to 150,000 clones, approximately 86% of them singletons. The sequencing input was peripheral blood. The source of these receptors is a woman aged 50 to 60 with acute or convalescent COVID-19. The CDR3 runs from the conserved cysteine through the conserved F or W. The D gene is left open where the match is weak. Only some rows state a clone size, as once, few, many or a class for expanded clones.

V: TRBV19
D: TRBD1
J: TRBJ1-1
size: -
CDR3: CASRPQGVAEAFF
DNA: TGTGCCAGTAGGCCACAGGGGGTAGCTGAAGCTTTCTTT

V: TRBV7-2
D: TRBD2
J: TRBJ2-1
size: -
CDR3: CASSLLRGAAGGSYNEQFF
DNA: TGTGCCAGCAGCTTACTGAGGGGCGCGGCGGGGGGCTCCTACAATGAGCAGTTCTTC

V: TRBV7-2
D: -
J: TRBJ2-3
size: -
CDR3: CASSPASRTDTQYF
DNA: TGTGCCAGCAGCCCCGCTAGCCGCACAGATACGCAGTATTTT

V: TRBV24-1
D: -
J: TRBJ2-3
size: -
CDR3: CATSDTGSWGDTQYF
DNA: TGTGCCACCAGTGACACGGGGTCTTGGGGAGATACGCAGTATTTT

V: TRBV7-3
D: -
J: TRBJ1-5
size: few
CDR3: CASSPQGSNQPQHF
DNA: TGTGCCAGCAGCCCACAGGGTAGCAATCAGCCCCAGCATTTT

V: TRBV7-3
D: TRBD1
J: TRBJ1-1
size: -
CDR3: CASSARQGYTEAFF
DNA: TGTGCCAGCAGCGCTCGACAGGGTTACACTGAAGCTTTCTTT

V: TRBV30
D: -
J: TRBJ2-1
size: -
CDR3: CAWSAYNEQFF
DNA: TGTGCCTGGAGTGCTTACAATGAGCAGTTCTTC

V: TRBV5-1
D: TRBD2
J: TRBJ2-2
size: -
CDR3: CASSGSGRAFPGELFF
DNA: TGCGCCAGCAGCGGTAGCGGGAGGGCCTTCCCCGGGGAGCTGTTTTTT

V: TRBV5-1
D: TRBD2
J: TRBJ2-1
size: -
CDR3: CASSLSGFSAGGFNEQFF
DNA: TGCGCCAGCAGCTTGTCCGGGTTTTCAGCGGGAGGGTTCAATGAGCAGTTCTTC

V: TRBV11-2
D: -
J: TRBJ1-4
size: -
CDR3: CASSLGLGEKLFF
DNA: TGTGCCAGCAGCTTAGGACTAGGTGAAAAACTGTTTTTT

V: TRBV2
D: TRBD1
J: TRBJ1-2
size: -
CDR3: CASSVITGGPDGYTF
DNA: TGTGCCAGCAGTGTCATCACAGGGGGTCCGGATGGCTACACCTTC

V: TRBV12-5
D: TRBD2
J: TRBJ2-3
size: -
CDR3: CASGLSSGTPTDTQYF
DNA: TGTGCTAGTGGTTTGTCTAGCGGGACCCCCACAGATACGCAGTATTTT

V: TRBV27
D: TRBD1
J: TRBJ1-2
size: -
CDR3: CASSSWDSFYGYTF
DNA: TGTGCCAGCAGTTCCTGGGACAGCTTCTATGGCTACACCTTC

V: TRBV6-1
D: -
J: TRBJ1-1
size: -
CDR3: CASSEVAGAVTEAFF
DNA: TGTGCCAGCAGTGAAGTGGCAGGGGCGGTCACTGAAGCTTTCTTT

V: TRBV11-3
D: -
J: TRBJ2-3
size: -
CDR3: CASSLGGPRPDTQYF
DNA: TGTGCCAGCAGCTTAGGCGGCCCTAGGCCAGATACGCAGTATTTT

V: TRBV29-1
D: TRBD2
J: TRBJ2-5
size: -
CDR3: CSVEVGGGQETQYF
DNA: TGCAGCGTTGAAGTCGGGGGGGGACAAGAGACCCAGTACTTC

V: TRBV5-1
D: TRBD2
J: TRBJ2-4
size: -
CDR3: CASSLERELNIQYF
DNA: TGCGCCAGCAGCTTGGAGCGGGAGCTGAACATTCAGTACTTC

V: TRBV4-2
D: TRBD2
J: TRBJ2-3
size: -
CDR3: CASSQDLLAGGPGTDTQYF
DNA: TGTGCCAGCAGCCAAGATCTCCTAGCGGGGGGGCCTGGGACAGATACGCAGTATTTT

V: TRBV27
D: TRBD1
J: TRBJ2-6
size: -
CDR3: CASSKWDSPSGANVLTF
DNA: TGTGCCAGTTCTAAATGGGACAGTCCCTCGGGGGCCAACGTCCTGACTTTC

V: TRBV29-1
D: TRBD1
J: TRBJ2-7
size: -
CDR3: CSVGTGTFSYEQYF
DNA: TGCAGCGTGGGGACAGGGACGTTCTCCTACGAGCAGTACTTC

V: TRBV21-1
D: -
J: TRBJ2-2
size: -
CDR3: CASSKYDTGTALNTGELFF
DNA: TGTGCCAGCAGCAAGTACGATACCGGGACAGCCCTGAACACCGGGGAGCTGTTTTTT

V: TRBV13
D: TRBD1
J: TRBJ1-1
size: few
CDR3: CASSPSTGGFEAFF
DNA: TGTGCCAGCAGCCCCTCGACAGGGGGCTTTGAAGCTTTCTTT

V: TRBV7-2
D: -
J: TRBJ1-1
size: -
CDR3: CASSFSGGRSTEAFF
DNA: TGTGCCAGCAGCTTCTCGGGGGGCAGGAGCACTGAAGCTTTCTTT

V: TRBV7-8
D: TRBD2
J: TRBJ2-1
size: -
CDR3: CASSLSSGRAINEQFF
DNA: TGTGCCAGCAGCTTAAGTAGCGGGAGGGCCATAAATGAGCAGTTCTTC

V: TRBV4-2
D: TRBD1
J: TRBJ1-1
size: -
CDR3: CASSRLGQGNTEAFF
DNA: TGTGCCAGCAGCCGACTAGGACAGGGAAACACTGAAGCTTTCTTT

V: TRBV7-2
D: TRBD2
J: TRBJ2-7
size: once
CDR3: CASSLGLAGSYEQYF
DNA: TGTGCCAGCAGCTTAGGGCTAGCGGGCTCCTACGAGCAGTACTTC

V: TRBV4-1
D: -
J: TRBJ2-2
size: -
CDR3: CASSQAGVLTGELFF
DNA: TGCGCCAGCAGCCAAGCCGGGGTACTCACCGGGGAGCTGTTTTTT

V: TRBV29-1
D: TRBD1
J: TRBJ1-1
size: -
CDR3: CSVGGSEQGEGNTEAFF
DNA: TGCAGCGTTGGTGGATCGGAACAGGGGGAGGGGAACACTGAAGCTTTCTTT

V: TRBV18
D: TRBD2
J: TRBJ2-7
size: -
CDR3: CASSSGLAGSSYEQYF
DNA: TGTGCCAGCTCATCGGGACTAGCGGGTAGCTCCTACGAGCAGTACTTC

V: TRBV30
D: -
J: TRBJ1-1
size: -
CDR3: CAWSERARNTEAFF
DNA: TGTGCCTGGAGTGAACGAGCGAGGAACACTGAAGCTTTCTTT

V: TRBV5-1
D: -
J: TRBJ1-1
size: -
CDR3: CASSLAQGSATEAFF
DNA: TGCGCCAGCAGCTTGGCGCAGGGTTCAGCCACTGAAGCTTTCTTT

V: TRBV6-4
D: TRBD2
J: TRBJ2-3
size: -
CDR3: CASSDGSGSTDTQYF
DNA: TGTGCCAGCAGTGACGGTAGCGGGAGTACAGATACGCAGTATTTT

V: TRBV2
D: -
J: TRBJ1-2
size: -
CDR3: CASSEAGRVRGYTF
DNA: TGTGCCAGCAGTGAAGCAGGGAGGGTTAGGGGCTACACCTTC

V: TRBV5-1
D: -
J: TRBJ2-5
size: -
CDR3: CASSLNRASQETQYF
DNA: TGCGCCAGCAGCTTGAACAGGGCCTCGCAAGAGACCCAGTACTTC

V: TRBV30
D: TRBD1
J: TRBJ1-1
size: few
CDR3: CAWSPDRGLFTEAFF
DNA: TGTGCCTGGAGTCCAGACAGGGGGCTCTTCACTGAAGCTTTCTTT

V: TRBV5-1
D: -
J: TRBJ2-2
size: -
CDR3: CVSGQPNTGELFF
DNA: TGCGTCAGCGGGCAGCCGAACACCGGGGAGCTGTTTTTT

V: TRBV19
D: -
J: TRBJ2-1
size: -
CDR3: CASSISLQGYNEQFF
DNA: TGTGCCAGTAGTATCAGTTTACAGGGCTACAATGAGCAGTTCTTC

V: TRBV30
D: TRBD2
J: TRBJ2-1
size: -
CDR3: CAWTESGRAVEQFF
DNA: TGTGCCTGGACAGAAAGCGGGAGGGCCGTAGAGCAGTTCTTC

V: TRBV7-6
D: -
J: TRBJ1-2
size: -
CDR3: CASSRGPGESGYTF
DNA: TGTGCCAGCAGCCGCGGGCCAGGGGAGAGTGGCTACACCTTC